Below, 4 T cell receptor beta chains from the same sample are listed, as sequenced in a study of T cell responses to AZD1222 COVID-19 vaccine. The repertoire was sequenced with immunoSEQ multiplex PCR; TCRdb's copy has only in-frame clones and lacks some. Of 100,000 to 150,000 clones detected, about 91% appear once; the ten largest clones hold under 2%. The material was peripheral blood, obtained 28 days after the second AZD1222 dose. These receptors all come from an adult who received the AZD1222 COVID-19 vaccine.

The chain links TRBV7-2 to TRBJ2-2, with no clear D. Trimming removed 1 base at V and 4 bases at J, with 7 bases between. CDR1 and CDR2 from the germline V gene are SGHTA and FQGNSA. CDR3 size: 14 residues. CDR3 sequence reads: CASSLGLITGELFF. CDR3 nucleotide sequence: TGTGCCAGCAGCTTAGGGCTGATCACCGGGGAGCTGTTTTTT.

CDR3 region: CASSLGPGPYNEQFF. In DNA, the CDR3 is TGTGCCAGCAGCTTGGGGCCGGGGCCCTACAATGAGCAGTTCTTC. V and J are TRBV5-4 and TRBJ2-1; possibly TRBD1 or TRBD2 for D (5 bases each). The germline gives CDR1 SGHNT, CDR2 YYREEE (reference sequence). This CDR3 contains 15 residues. Trimming shortened V by 0 bases and J by 2 bases, and 9 bases separated the two germline ends.

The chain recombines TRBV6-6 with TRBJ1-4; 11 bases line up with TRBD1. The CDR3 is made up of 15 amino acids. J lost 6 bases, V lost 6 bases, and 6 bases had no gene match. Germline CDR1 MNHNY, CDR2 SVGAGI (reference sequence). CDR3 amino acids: CASRRRTGGDEKLFF. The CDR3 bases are TGTGCCAGCAGACGTCGGACAGGGGGCGATGAAAAACTGTTTTTT.

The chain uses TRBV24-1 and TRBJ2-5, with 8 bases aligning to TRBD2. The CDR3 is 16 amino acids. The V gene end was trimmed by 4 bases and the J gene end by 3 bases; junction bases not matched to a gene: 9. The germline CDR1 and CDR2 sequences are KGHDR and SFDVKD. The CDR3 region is CATSDSWTSSKETQYF. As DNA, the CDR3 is TGTGCCACCAGTGACTCCTGGACTAGCAGTAAAGAGACCCAGTACTTC.